This TCR beta chain derives from a study of blood T cell repertoires in COVID-19. Measured with immunoSEQ multiplex PCR; TCRdb has only the in-frame clones, and not every one. Seen here are 250,000 to 300,000 clones, around 90% observed once, and the top ten hold approximately 1.5%. This clone has a single count. Adults between roughly 18 and 100 years of age took part from fewer than 30 US areas. The CDR3 covers 15 residues. Germline CDR1 SGHRS, CDR2 YFSETQ. Unmatched junction bases numbered 2, after V lost 2 bases and J lost 0 bases. V and J are TRBV5-1 and TRBJ2-3; 8 bases agree with TRBD2. Source material: PBMCs or T cells enriched from blood (not recorded which). This sequence originates from a woman between 40 and 50 years old who had recovered from COVID-19. The DNA of the CDR3 is TGCGCCAGCAGCTTCCTAGCGGGTAGCACAGATACGCAGTATTTT. It yields the protein CASSFLAGSTDTQYF. The full variable domain, with the rest looked up from reference TRBV5-1 and TRBJ2-3, is KAGVTQTPRYLIKTRGQQVTLSCSPISGHRSVSWYQQTPGQGLQFLFEYFSETQRNKGNFPGRFSGRQFSNSRSEMNVSTLELGDSALYLCASSFLAGSTDTQYFGPGTRLTVL.